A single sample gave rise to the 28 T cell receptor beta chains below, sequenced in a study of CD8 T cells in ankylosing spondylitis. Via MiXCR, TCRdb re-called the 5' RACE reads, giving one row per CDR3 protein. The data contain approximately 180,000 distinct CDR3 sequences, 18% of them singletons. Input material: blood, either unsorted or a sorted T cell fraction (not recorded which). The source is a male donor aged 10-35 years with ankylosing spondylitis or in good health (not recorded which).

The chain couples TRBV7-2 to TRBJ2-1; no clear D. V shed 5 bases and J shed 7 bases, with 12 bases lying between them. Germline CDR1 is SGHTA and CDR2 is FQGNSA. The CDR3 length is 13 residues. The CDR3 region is CASSPWGTNEQFF. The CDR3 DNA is TGTGCCAGCAGCCCATGGGGAACAAATGAGCAGTTCTTC.

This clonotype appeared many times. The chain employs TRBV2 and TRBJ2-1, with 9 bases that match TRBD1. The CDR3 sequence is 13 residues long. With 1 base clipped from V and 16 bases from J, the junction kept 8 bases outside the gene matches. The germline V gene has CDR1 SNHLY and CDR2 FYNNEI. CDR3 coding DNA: TGTGCCAGCAGTGAAGAAAGGGACAGGGCGATATTCTTC. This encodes CASSEERDRAIFF.

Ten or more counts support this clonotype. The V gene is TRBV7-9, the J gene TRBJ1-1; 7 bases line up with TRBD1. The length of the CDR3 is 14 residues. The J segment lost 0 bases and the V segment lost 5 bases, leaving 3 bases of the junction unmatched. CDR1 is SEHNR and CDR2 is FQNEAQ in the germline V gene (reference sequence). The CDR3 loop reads CASSEQGMNTEAFF. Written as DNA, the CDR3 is TGTGCCAGCAGCGAACAGGGGATGAACACTGAAGCTTTCTTT.

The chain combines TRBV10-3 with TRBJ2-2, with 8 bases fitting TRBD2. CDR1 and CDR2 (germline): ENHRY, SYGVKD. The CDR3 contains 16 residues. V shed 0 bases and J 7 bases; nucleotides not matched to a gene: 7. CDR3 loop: CAISESWTSNFGELFF. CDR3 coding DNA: TGTGCCATCAGTGAGTCGTGGACTAGCAATTTCGGGGAGCTGTTTTTT.

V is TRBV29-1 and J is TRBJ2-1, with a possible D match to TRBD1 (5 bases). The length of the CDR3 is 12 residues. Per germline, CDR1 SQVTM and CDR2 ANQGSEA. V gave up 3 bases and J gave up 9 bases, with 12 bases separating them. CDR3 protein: CSVESRGREQFF. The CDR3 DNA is TGCAGCGTTGAGTCAAGGGGCCGTGAGCAGTTCTTC.

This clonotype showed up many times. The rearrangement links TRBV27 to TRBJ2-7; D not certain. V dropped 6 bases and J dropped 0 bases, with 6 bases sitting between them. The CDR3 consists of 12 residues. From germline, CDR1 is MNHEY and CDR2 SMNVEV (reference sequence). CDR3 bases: TGTGCCAGCAGGAAGAGCTCCTACGAGCAGTACTTC. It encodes CASRKSSYEQYF.

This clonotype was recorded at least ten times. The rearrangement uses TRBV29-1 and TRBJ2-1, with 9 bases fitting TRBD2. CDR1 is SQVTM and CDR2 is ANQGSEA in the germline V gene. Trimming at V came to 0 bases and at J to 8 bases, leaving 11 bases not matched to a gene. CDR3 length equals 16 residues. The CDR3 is CSVEDDGGRVGDEQFF. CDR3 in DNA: TGCAGCGTTGAAGATGACGGCGGGAGGGTAGGAGATGAGCAGTTCTTC.

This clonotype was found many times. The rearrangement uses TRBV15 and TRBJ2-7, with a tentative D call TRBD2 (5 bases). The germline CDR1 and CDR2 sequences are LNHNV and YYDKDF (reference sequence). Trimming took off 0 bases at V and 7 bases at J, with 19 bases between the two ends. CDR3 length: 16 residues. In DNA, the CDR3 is TGTGCCACCAGCAGAGATATGGCTAGCTCCTCTGATGAGCAGTACTTC. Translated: CATSRDMASSSDEQYF. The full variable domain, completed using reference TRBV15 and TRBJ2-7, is DAMVIQNPRYQVTQFGKPVTLSCSQTLNHNVMYWYQQKSSQAPKLLFHYYDKDFNNEADTPDNFQSRRPNTSFCFLDIRSPGLGDTAMYLCATSRDMASSSDEQYFGPGTRLTVT.

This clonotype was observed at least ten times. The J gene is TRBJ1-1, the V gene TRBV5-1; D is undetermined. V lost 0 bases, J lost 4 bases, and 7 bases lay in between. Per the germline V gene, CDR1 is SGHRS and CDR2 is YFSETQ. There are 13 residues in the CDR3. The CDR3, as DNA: TGCGCCAGCAGCTTGGCCCTGGGCACTGAAGCTTTCTTT. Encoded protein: CASSLALGTEAFF.

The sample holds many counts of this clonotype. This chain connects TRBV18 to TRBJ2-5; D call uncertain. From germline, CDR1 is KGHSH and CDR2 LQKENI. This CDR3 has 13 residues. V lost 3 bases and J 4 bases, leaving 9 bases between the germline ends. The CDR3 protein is CASSPDLAETQYF. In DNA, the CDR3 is TGTGCCAGCTCACCCGACCTGGCAGAGACCCAGTACTTC.

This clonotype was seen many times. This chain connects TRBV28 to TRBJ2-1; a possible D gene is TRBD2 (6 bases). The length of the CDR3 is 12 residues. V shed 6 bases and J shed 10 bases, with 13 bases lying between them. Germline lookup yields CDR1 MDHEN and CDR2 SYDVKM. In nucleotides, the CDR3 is TGTGCCAGCAGACTTCTAGCGAACGAGCAGTTCTTC. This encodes CASRLLANEQFF.

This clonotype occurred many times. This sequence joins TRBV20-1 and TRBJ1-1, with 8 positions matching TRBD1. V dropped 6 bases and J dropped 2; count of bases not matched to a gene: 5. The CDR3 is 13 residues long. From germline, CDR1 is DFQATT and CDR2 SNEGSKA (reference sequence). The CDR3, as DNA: TGCAGTGCAACAGGGGGTTTAAACACTGAAGCTTTCTTT. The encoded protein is CSATGGLNTEAFF.

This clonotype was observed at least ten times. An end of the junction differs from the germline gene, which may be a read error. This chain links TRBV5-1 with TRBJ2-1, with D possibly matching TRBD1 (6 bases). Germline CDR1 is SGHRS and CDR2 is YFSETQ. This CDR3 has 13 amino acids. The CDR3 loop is CASSRQVYSEQFF. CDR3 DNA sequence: TGCGCCAGCAGTCGACAGGTGTACAGTGAGCAGTTCTTC.

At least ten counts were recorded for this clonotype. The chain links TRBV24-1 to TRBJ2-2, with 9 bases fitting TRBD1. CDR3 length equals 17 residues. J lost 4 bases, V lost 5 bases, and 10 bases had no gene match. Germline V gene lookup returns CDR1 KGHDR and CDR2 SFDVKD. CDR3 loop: CATSGLPGQGSTGELFF. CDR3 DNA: TGTGCCACCAGTGGTCTGCCGGGACAGGGAAGCACCGGGGAGCTGTTTTTT.

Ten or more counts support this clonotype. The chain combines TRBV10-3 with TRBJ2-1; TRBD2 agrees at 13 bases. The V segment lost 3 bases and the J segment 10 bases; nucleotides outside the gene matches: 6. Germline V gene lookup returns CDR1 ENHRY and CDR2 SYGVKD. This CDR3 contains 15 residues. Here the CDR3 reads CAISEMGLAGNEQFF. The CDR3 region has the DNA TGTGCCATCAGTGAAATGGGACTAGCGGGAAACGAGCAGTTCTTC.

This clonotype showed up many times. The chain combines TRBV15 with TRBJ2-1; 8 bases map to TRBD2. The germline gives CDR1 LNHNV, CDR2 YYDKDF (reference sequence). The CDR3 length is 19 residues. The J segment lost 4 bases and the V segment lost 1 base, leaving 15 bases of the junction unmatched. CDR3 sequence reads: CATSRVSRFSGTFYNEQFF. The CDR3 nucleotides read TGTGCCACCAGCAGAGTATCGAGGTTTAGCGGGACCTTTTACAATGAGCAGTTCTTC.

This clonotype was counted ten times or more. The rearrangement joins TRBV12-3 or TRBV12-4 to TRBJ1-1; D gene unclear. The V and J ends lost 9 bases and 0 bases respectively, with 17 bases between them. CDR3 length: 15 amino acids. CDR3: CASFRPPTMNTEAFF. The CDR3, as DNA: TGTGCCAGTTTCCGTCCCCCGACTATGAACACTGAAGCTTTCTTT.

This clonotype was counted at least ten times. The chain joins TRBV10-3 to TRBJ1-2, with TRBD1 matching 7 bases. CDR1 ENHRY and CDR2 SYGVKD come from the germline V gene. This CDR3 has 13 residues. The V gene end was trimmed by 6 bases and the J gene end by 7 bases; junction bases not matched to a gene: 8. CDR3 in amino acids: CAIRDVDRVGYTF. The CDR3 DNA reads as TGTGCCATCAGGGATGTTGACAGGGTTGGCTACACCTTC.

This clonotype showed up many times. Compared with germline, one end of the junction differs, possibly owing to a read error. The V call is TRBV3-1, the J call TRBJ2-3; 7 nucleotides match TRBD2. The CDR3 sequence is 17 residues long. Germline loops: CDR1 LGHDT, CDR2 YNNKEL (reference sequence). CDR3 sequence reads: CASSQVLSRSTHPGGSF. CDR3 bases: TGTGCCAGCAGCCAAGTCCTTTCCCGGTCTACCCACCCCGGCGGGAGTTTT.

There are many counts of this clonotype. Here the CDR3 reads CASSSTGTGPAGELFF. CDR3 DNA: TGCGCCAGCAGCTCAACCGGGACAGGACCTGCCGGGGAGCTGTTTTTT. The chain joins TRBV5-1 to TRBJ2-2, with TRBD1 identical over 8 bases. Losses at the gene ends were 3 bases for V and 6 bases for J; bases not matched to a gene: 10. CDR1 and CDR2 (germline): SGHRS, YFSETQ. The CDR3 is 16 amino acids.

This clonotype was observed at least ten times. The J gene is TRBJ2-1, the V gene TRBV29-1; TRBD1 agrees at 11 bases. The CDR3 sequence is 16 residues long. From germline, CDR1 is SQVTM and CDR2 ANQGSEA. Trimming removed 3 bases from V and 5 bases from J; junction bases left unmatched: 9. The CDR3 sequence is CSVEGGQGVPHNEQFF. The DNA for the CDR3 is TGCAGCGTTGAGGGGGGACAGGGGGTCCCTCACAATGAGCAGTTCTTC.

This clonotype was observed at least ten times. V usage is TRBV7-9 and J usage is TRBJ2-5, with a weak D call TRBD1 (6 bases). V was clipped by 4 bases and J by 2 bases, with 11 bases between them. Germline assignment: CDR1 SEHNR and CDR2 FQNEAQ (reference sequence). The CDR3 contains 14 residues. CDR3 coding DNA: TGTGCCAGCAGCTCTACACAGGGACAAGAGACCCAGTACTTC. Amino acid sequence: CASSSTQGQETQYF. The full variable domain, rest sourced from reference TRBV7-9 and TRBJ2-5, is DTGVSQNPRHKITKRGQNVTFRCDPISEHNRLYWYRQTLGQGPEFLTYFQNEAQLEKSRLLSDRFSAERPKGSFSTLEIQRTEQGDSAMYLCASSSTQGQETQYFGPGTRLLVL.

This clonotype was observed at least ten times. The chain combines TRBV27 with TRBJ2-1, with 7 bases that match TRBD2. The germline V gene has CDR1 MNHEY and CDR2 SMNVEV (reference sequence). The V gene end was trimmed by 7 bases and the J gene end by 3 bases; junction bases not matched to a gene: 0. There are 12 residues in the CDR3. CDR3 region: CASKRDYNEQFF. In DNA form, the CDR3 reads TGTGCCAGCAAGCGGGACTACAATGAGCAGTTCTTC.

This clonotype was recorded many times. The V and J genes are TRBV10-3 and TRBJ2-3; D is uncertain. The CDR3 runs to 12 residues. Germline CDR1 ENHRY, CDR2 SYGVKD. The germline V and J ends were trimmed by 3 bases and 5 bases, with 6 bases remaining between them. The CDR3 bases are TGTGCCATCAGTGATGACAAAGATACGCAGTATTTT. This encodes CAISDDKDTQYF.

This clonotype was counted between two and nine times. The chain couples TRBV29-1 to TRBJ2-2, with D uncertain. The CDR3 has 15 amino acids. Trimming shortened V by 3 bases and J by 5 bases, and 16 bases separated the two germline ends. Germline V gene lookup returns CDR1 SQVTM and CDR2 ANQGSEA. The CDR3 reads CSVDRGRGETGELFF. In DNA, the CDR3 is TGCAGCGTTGATCGTGGGCGAGGTGAAACCGGGGAGCTGTTTTTT.

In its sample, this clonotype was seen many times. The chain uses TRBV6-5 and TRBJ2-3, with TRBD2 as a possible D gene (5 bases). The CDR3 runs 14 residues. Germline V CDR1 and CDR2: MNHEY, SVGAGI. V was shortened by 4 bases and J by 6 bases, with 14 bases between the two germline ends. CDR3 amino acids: CASSWSPRGDTQYF. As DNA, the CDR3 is TGTGCCAGCAGTTGGAGCCCCCGGGGTGATACGCAGTATTTT.

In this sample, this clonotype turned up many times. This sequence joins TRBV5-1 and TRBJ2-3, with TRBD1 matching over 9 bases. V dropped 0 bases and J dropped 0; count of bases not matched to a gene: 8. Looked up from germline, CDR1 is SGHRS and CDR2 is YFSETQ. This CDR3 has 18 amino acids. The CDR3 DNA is TGCGCCAGCAGCTTGGTCAGGACAGGGGAGGCGAGCACAGATACGCAGTATTTT. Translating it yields CASSLVRTGEASTDTQYF.

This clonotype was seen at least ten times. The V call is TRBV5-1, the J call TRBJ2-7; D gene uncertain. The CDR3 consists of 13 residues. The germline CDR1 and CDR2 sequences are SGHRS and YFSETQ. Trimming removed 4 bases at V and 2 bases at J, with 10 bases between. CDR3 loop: CASSLRQAYEQYF. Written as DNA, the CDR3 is TGCGCCAGCAGCCTTCGGCAGGCCTACGAGCAGTACTTC.